What follows are 21 T cell receptor beta chains derived from one specimen sequenced in a study of blood T cell repertoires in COVID-19 (dated by TCRdb to 2018 to 2020). Library preparation used the immunoSEQ multiplex PCR assay. TCRdb mirrors the immuneACCESS table, restricted to in-frame sequences. Some clones are absent from its copies; in checked studies, under half trace to an unresolved V gene, and the reason for the others is unknown. Across this sample there are about 180,000 clones, with roughly 80% seen only once. The ten largest clones take up approximately 7% of the sample. Sequencing was done on a sample of peripheral blood. The receptor source for this set is a human donor in a cohort sampled during active COVID-19.

The chain employs TRBV30 and TRBJ1-1, with 8 bases identical to TRBD1. With V trimmed by 2 bases and J by 1 base, 3 bases remained unmatched. Germline V gives CDR1 GTSNPN, CDR2 SVGIG (reference sequence). This CDR3 contains 14 residues. The CDR3 here is CAWSPGTGNTEAFF. The CDR3 nucleotides are TGTGCCTGGAGTCCCGGGACAGGGAACACTGAAGCTTTCTTT.

The DNA of the CDR3 is TGCGCCAGCGGACAGCCAAACCTGAACACTGAAGCTTTCTTT. Amino acid sequence: CASGQPNLNTEAFF. The chain joins TRBV10-2 to TRBJ1-1; perhaps TRBD1 as D (6 bases). Trimming removed 8 bases from V and 0 bases from J, with 13 bases in between. This CDR3 is built from 14 residues. In germline, CDR1 is WSHSY, CDR2 SAAADI.

The CDR3 region has the DNA TGTGCCAGTACCTCCCCCGGCGGACAGGTGGGGTCAGATACGCAGTATTTT. This sequence encodes CASTSPGGQVGSDTQYF. This chain uses TRBV19 with TRBJ2-3; 7 bases fit TRBD1. V shed 7 bases and J 4 bases; nucleotides not matched to a gene: 17. The CDR3 runs 17 residues. Germline lookup yields CDR1 LNHDA and CDR2 SQIVND (reference sequence).

The chain's CDR3 is CASRRTASNYGYTF. The CDR3 region has the DNA TGTGCCAGTAGAAGGACAGCTTCTAACTATGGCTACACCTTC. The rearrangement links TRBV19 to TRBJ1-2; a weak D match, TRBD1 (6 bases). CDR3 size: 14 residues. V shed 6 bases and J shed 0 bases, with 11 bases lying between them. Germline values: CDR1 LNHDA, CDR2 SQIVND (reference sequence).

The chain carries TRBV9 and TRBJ1-2; possible D gene TRBD1, 5 bases. V was shortened by 0 bases and J by 8 bases, with 14 bases between the two germline ends. The CDR3 contains 14 residues. The V gene's germline CDR1 is SGDLS and CDR2 YYNGEE. This CDR3 is CASSVEGAAGGYTF. CDR3 DNA: TGTGCCAGCAGCGTAGAAGGGGCGGCCGGCGGCTACACCTTC.

The chain couples TRBV28 to TRBJ1-1, with D possibly TRBD1 on 6 matching bases. Germline V gene lookup returns CDR1 MDHEN and CDR2 SYDVKM. The V and J ends lost 3 bases and 4 bases respectively, with 15 bases between them. CDR3 length equals 15 residues. CDR3 DNA sequence: TGTGCCAGCAGTTTGAGTGCAGGGGTAAGCACTGAAGCTTTCTTT. This sequence encodes CASSLSAGVSTEAFF.

The genes are TRBV9 and TRBJ1-1, with D perhaps TRBD1 (6 bases). The CDR3 is 15 amino acids. V gave up 1 base and J gave up 5 bases, with 15 bases separating them. Germline lookup yields CDR1 SGDLS and CDR2 YYNGEE. For the CDR3, the DNA is TGTGCCAGCAGCGTAACGGACAGAAAGGAAACTGAAGCTTTCTTT. This gives the protein CASSVTDRKETEAFF.

The rearrangement joins TRBV3-1 (or the pseudogene TRBV3-2) to TRBJ1-1; the D is unclear. The V end was cut by 0 bases, the J end by 6 bases, with 11 bases between. The CDR3 sequence is 14 residues long. From germline, CDR1 is LGHDT and CDR2 YNNKEL (reference sequence). As DNA, the CDR3 is TGTGCCAGCAGCCAAGATTGGGGAGGCGCTGAAGCTTTCTTT. Its translation is CASSQDWGGAEAFF.

The chain links TRBV24-1 to TRBJ1-1, with D possibly TRBD1 on 6 matching bases. Germline V CDR1 and CDR2: KGHDR, SFDVKD. V was shortened by 7 bases and J by 4 bases, with 15 bases between the two germline ends. There are 14 residues in the CDR3. The CDR3 reads CATSYRVSSTEAFF. DNA of the CDR3: TGTGCCACCAGCTACAGGGTATCGAGCACTGAAGCTTTCTTT.

The chain uses TRBV30 and TRBJ1-1, with D possibly matching TRBD1 (6 bases). The CDR3 covers 15 residues. CDR1 is GTSNPN and CDR2 is SVGIG in the germline V gene (reference sequence). Trimming cost V 2 bases and J 1 base, with 14 bases left between them. CDR3 loop: CAWSPDSMENTEAFF. Here the CDR3 DNA reads TGTGCCTGGAGTCCGGACAGCATGGAGAACACTGAAGCTTTCTTT.

This chain uses TRBV6-1 with TRBJ1-4, with unresolved D. The germline V gene encodes CDR1 MNHNS and CDR2 SASEGT. There are 15 residues in the CDR3. V lost 2 bases and J lost 0, with 7 bases in between. The CDR3 loop is CASSETPSTNEKLFF. The CDR3 DNA sequence: TGTGCCAGCAGTGAAACACCTTCAACTAATGAAAAACTGTTTTTT.

The CDR3 loop reads CASSQSPGQGGETQYF. The DNA for the CDR3 is TGCGCCAGCAGCCAATCCCCGGGACAGGGTGGAGAGACCCAGTACTTC. The chain couples TRBV4-1 to TRBJ2-5; 9 bases agree with TRBD1. The CDR3 runs 16 residues. With V trimmed by 2 bases and J by 4 bases, 8 bases remained unmatched. Germline CDR1 is MGHRA and CDR2 is YSYEKL.

The rearrangement joins TRBV3-1 (or the pseudogene TRBV3-2) to TRBJ1-1; tentatively, D is TRBD1 (5 bases). The V and J ends lost 6 bases and 2 bases respectively, with 13 bases between them. The length of the CDR3 is 14 residues. Germline V CDR1 and CDR2: LGHDT, YNNKEL (reference sequence). CDR3 in amino acids: CASSQPDSNTEAFF. In DNA, the CDR3 is TGTGCCAGCAGTCAACCCGACAGCAACACTGAAGCTTTCTTT.

With regard to this clone: Other DNA variants within this sample encode the same CDR3. The chain links TRBV19 to TRBJ2-7, with D maybe TRBD1 (6 bases). CDR3 length: 13 amino acids. The germline V gene has CDR1 LNHDA and CDR2 SQIVND (reference sequence). Trimming removed 6 bases from V and 2 bases from J, with 11 bases in between. CDR3: CASRPGQTYEQYF. CDR3 DNA sequence: TGTGCCAGTAGGCCCGGACAGACCTACGAGCAGTACTTC.

The genes are TRBV5-1 and TRBJ2-1; TRBD1 matches at 9 bases. The CDR3 loop spans 15 amino acids. Germline V gene lookup returns CDR1 SGHRS and CDR2 YFSETQ. The junction had 9 bases not matched to a gene; V was cut back by 3 bases and J by 8 bases. Here the CDR3 DNA reads TGCGCCAGCAGCTCGGGGACAGGGAGCACATATGAGCAGTTCTTC. It specifies CASSSGTGSTYEQFF.

The chain employs TRBV11-3 and TRBJ2-5; tentatively, D is TRBD2 (6 bases). V lost 1 base and J lost 2, with 11 bases in between. This CDR3 has 15 amino acids. The germline V gene encodes CDR1 SGHNT and CDR2 YENEEA. CDR3 sequence reads: CASSLGGAGQETQYF. As DNA, the CDR3 is TGTGCCAGCAGCTTAGGTGGAGCGGGTCAAGAGACCCAGTACTTC. The entire variable domain, with the rest obtained from reference TRBV11-3 and TRBJ2-5, is as follows: EAGVVQSPRYKIIEKKQPVAFWCNPISGHNTLYWYLQNLGQGPELLIRYENEEAVDDSQLPKDRFSAERLKGVDSTLKIQPAELGDSAVYLCASSLGGAGQETQYFGPGTRLLVL.

The chain uses TRBV21-1 and TRBJ1-1. TRBV21-1 is a pseudogene segment. The CDR3 has 14 residues. CDR3 protein: CASSKDSLPSEAFF. CDR3 bases: TGTGCCAGCAGCAAAGACTCGCTTCCAAGCGAAGCTTTCTTT.

This clone has only a few counts. The chain recombines TRBV7-9 with TRBJ1-1; D is unclear. The germline gives CDR1 SEHNR, CDR2 FQNEAQ (reference sequence). This CDR3 spans 13 amino acids. Trimming removed 5 bases from V and 6 bases from J, with 13 bases in between. The CDR3: CASSPTWRAEAFF. The CDR3, as DNA: TGTGCCAGCAGCCCCACTTGGAGGGCTGAAGCTTTCTTT.

The rearrangement links TRBV6-2 or TRBV6-3 to TRBJ1-5, with 9 bases matching TRBD1. The CDR3 runs 18 residues. J gave up 0 bases and V 0 bases, and 6 bases lay outside the gene matches. CDR1 is MNHEY and CDR2 is SVGEGT in the germline V gene. The CDR3 spells CASSYSTGGGNSNQPQHF. The CDR3 region has the DNA TGTGCCAGCAGTTACTCGACAGGGGGAGGTAATAGCAATCAGCCCCAGCATTTT.

The rearrangement links TRBV19 to TRBJ1-1; a possible D gene is TRBD1 (5 bases). Germline V gene data show CDR1 as LNHDA and CDR2 as SQIVND (reference sequence). The V end lost 5 bases, the J end lost 5 bases, and 18 bases lay between the germline ends. This CDR3 contains 15 residues. The CDR3 spells CASSFVRGRRTEAFF. As DNA, the CDR3 is TGTGCCAGTAGTTTCGTAAGGGGCCGGCGGACTGAAGCTTTCTTT.

The V and J genes are TRBV7-9 and TRBJ2-1; 9 bases are a match to TRBD1. Germline CDR1 SEHNR, CDR2 FQNEAQ (reference sequence). V shed 5 bases, J shed 6 bases, and the junction held 5 bases outside the gene matches. The CDR3 extends over 14 amino acids. The CDR3 region is CASSAGTGFNEQFF. The CDR3 DNA reads as TGTGCCAGCAGCGCCGGGACAGGGTTCAATGAGCAGTTCTTC.